Listed below are T cell receptor beta chains from one sample, sequenced in a study of shared clonotypes between healthy human individuals. Libraries were prepared by immunoSEQ multiplex PCR; TCRdb keeps only in-frame clonotypes and omits some of them. The data contain about 960,000 clones, 60% to 85% of them singletons. The sequenced sample consisted of memory CD4+ T cells sorted from blood. These TCRs come from a man aged 18 to 29 in good health. Both conserved end residues are part of each CDR3. D genes are given only for firm matches. Where a row states a size, it is once, few, many or the class of an expanded clone; other rows omit it.

>TRBV10-1|.|.|TRBJ2-7|12
CASSENSRGQYF
TGCGCCAGCAGTGAGAATTCCCGCGGGCAGTACTTC
>TRBV9|.|.|TRBJ1-6|15
CASSPDGVYNSPLHF
TGTGCCAGCAGCCCCGACGGGGTCTATAATTCACCCCTCCACTTT
>TRBV5-1|.|.|TRBJ1-2|13
CASSPGTNYGYTF
TGCGCCAGCAGCCCAGGGACAAACTATGGCTACACCTTC
>TRBV19|TRBD2|.|TRBJ2-3|15
CASSASGLATDTQYF
TGTGCCAGTAGTGCTTCGGGACTAGCTACAGATACGCAGTATTTT
>TRBV29-1|TRBD1|.|TRBJ2-7|12
CSVLGQGYEQYF
TGCAGCGTACTTGGACAGGGCTACGAGCAGTACTTC
>TRBV7-7|TRBD2|.|TRBJ2-3|15
CASSLAGSETDTQYF
TGTGCTAGCAGCTTAGCGGGGTCAGAGACAGATACGCAGTATTTT
>TRBV19|.|once|TRBJ2-1|15
CASSIAQGMVNEQFF
TGTGCCAGTAGTATAGCCCAGGGAATGGTTAATGAGCAGTTCTTC
>TRBV29-1|TRBD2|.|TRBJ2-1|17
CSVGSPGTSGSYNEQFF
TGCAGCGTTGGGAGTCCCGGGACTAGCGGATCCTACAATGAGCAGTTCTTC
>TRBV2|TRBD2|.|TRBJ2-7|14
CASNPDGLAGEQYF
TGTGCCAGCAACCCGGACGGATTAGCGGGGGAGCAGTACTTC
>TRBV6-6|TRBD2|.|TRBJ2-1|15
CALKSRGGANDEQFF
TGTGCCCTCAAAAGTCGGGGGGGAGCGAATGATGAGCAGTTCTTC
>TRBV19|.|few|TRBJ1-1|14
CASRDGRTGPEAFF
TGTGCCAGTAGGGACGGACGAACCGGTCCTGAAGCTTTCTTT
>TRBV11-2|.|.|TRBJ2-7|12
CASGNRPYEQYF
TGTGCCAGCGGCAACAGGCCCTACGAGCAGTACTTC
>TRBV7-8|TRBD1|.|TRBJ2-5|16
CASSPVGAGGQETQYF
TGTGCCAGCAGCCCCGTGGGGGCAGGGGGACAAGAGACCCAGTACTTC
>TRBV28|TRBD1|.|TRBJ1-4|14
CASSKTGGDEKLFF
TGTGCCAGCAGTAAGACAGGGGGTGATGAAAAACTGTTTTTT
>TRBV2|TRBD2|.|TRBJ2-3|15
CASSGAGASTDTQYF
TGTGCCAGCAGTGGAGCGGGAGCGAGCACAGATACGCAGTATTTT
>TRBV29-1|.|few|TRBJ1-4|11
CSVQANEKLFF
TGCAGCGTCCAGGCTAATGAAAAACTGTTTTTT
>TRBV18|.|.|TRBJ2-5|17
CASSPPMERGAVETQYF
TGTGCCAGCTCACCACCGATGGAGAGAGGGGCGGTGGAGACCCAGTACTTC
>TRBV11-3|.|.|TRBJ2-1|14
CASSLGGDLNEQFF
TGTGCCAGCAGCCTAGGTGGGGACTTGAATGAGCAGTTCTTC
>TRBV7-2|TRBD1|many|TRBJ2-7|17
CASSPGQEARKNYEQYF
TGTGCCAGCAGCCCGGGACAGGAAGCTCGCAAAAACTACGAGCAGTACTTC